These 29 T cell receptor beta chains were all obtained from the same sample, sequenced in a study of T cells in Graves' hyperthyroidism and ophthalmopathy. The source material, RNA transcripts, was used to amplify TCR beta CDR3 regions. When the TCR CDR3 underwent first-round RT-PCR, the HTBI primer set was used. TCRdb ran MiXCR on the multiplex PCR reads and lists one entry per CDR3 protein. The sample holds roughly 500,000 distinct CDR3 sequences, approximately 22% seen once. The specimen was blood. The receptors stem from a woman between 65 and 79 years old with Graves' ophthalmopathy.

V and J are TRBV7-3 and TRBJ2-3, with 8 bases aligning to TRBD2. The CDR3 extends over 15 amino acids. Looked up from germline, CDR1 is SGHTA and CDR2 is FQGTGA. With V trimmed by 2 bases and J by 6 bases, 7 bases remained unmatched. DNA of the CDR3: TGTGCCAGCAGCTTACAAGCGGGAGTTCCCGATACGCAGTATTTT. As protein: CASSLQAGVPDTQYF.

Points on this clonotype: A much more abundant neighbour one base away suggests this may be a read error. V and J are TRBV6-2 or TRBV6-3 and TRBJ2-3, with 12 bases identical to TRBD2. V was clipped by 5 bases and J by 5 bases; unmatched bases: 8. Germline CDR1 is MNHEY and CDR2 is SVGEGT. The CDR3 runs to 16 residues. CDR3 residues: CASSGPLAGGRDTQYF. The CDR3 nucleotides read TGTGCCAGCAGTGGACCCCTAGCGGGAGGGAGAGATACGCAGTATTTT.

In nucleotides, the CDR3 is TGTGCCAGCAGCAACCAGGGTGGAACTAATGAAAAACTGTTTTTT. Amino acids: CASSNQGGTNEKLFF. The V and J genes are TRBV7-2 and TRBJ1-4, with D possibly TRBD1 on 5 matching bases. Trimming pared 5 bases from V and 1 base from J, leaving 11 bases between. There are 15 residues in the CDR3. Germline CDR1 SGHTA, CDR2 FQGNSA.

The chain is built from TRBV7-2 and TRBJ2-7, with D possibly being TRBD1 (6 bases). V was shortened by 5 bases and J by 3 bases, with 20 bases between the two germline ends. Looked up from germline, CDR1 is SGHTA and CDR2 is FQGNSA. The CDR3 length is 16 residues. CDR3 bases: TGTGCCAGCAGCATAGACCCGGCCAGGGGTAACTACGAGCAGTACTTC. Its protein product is CASSIDPARGNYEQYF.

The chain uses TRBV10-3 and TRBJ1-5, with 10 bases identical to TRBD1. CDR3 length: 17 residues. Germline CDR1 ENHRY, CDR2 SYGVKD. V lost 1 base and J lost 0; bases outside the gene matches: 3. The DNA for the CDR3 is TGTGCCATCAGTGAGTTCGGGGACAGGGGTAGCAATCAGCCCCAGCATTTT. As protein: CAISEFGDRGSNQPQHF.

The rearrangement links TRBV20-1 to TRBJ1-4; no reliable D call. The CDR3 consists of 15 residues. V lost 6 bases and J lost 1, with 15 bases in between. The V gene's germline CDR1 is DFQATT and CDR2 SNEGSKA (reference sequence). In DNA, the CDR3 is TGCAGTGCGACTCAGGTCGGGGTAACTAATGAAAAACTGTTTTTT. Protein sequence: CSATQVGVTNEKLFF.

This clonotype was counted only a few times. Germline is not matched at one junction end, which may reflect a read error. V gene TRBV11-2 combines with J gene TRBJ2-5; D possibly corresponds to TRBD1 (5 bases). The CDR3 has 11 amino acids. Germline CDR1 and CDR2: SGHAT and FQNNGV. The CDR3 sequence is CASSLVGQPDF. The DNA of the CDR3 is TGTGCCAGCAGCTTAGTGGGGCAGCCCGACTTC.

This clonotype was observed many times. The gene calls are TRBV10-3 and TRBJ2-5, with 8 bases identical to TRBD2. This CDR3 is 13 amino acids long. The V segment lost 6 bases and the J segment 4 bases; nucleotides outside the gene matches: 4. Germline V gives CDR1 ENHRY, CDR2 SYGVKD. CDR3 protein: CAIRTSVGETQYF. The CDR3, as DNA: TGTGCCATCAGGACTAGCGTGGGAGAGACCCAGTACTTC.

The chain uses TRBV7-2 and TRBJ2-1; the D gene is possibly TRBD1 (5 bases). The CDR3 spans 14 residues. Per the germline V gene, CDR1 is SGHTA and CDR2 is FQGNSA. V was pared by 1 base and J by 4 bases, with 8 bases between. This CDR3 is CASSLETEYNEQFF. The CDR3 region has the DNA TGTGCCAGCAGCTTAGAGACAGAATACAATGAGCAGTTCTTC. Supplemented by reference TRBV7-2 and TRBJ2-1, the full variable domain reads GAGVSQSPSNKVTEKGKDVELRCDPISGHTALYWYRQSLGQGLEFLIYFQGNSAPDKSGLPSDRFSAERTGGSVSTLTIQRTQQEDSAVYLCASSLETEYNEQFFGPGTRLTVL.

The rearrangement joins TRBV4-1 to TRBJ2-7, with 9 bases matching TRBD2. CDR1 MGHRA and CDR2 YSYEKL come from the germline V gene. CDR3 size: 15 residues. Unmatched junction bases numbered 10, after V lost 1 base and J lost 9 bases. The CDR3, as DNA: TGCGCCAGCAGCCAAGGAAGGGCTAGCGGGACTGGGCAGTACTTC. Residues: CASSQGRASGTGQYF.

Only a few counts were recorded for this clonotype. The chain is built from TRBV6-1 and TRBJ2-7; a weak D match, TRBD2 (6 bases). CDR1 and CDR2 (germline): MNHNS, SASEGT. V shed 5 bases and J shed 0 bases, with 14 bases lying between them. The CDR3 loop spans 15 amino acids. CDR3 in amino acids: CASSYNGGASYEQYF. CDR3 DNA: TGTGCCAGCAGTTATAATGGAGGGGCCTCCTACGAGCAGTACTTC.

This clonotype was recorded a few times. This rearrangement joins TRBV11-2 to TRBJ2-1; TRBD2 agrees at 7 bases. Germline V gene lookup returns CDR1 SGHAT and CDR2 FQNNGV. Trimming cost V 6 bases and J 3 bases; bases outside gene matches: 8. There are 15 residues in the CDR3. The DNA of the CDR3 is TGTGCCAGCAGTCCGGCCGGGGGGAACTACAATGAGCAGTTCTTC. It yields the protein CASSPAGGNYNEQFF. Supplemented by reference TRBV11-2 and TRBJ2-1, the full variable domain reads EAGVAQSPRYKIIEKRQSVAFWCNPISGHATLYWYQQILGQGPKLLIQFQNNGVVDDSQLPKDRFSAERLKGVDSTLKIQPAKLEDSAVYLCASSPAGGNYNEQFFGPGTRLTVL.

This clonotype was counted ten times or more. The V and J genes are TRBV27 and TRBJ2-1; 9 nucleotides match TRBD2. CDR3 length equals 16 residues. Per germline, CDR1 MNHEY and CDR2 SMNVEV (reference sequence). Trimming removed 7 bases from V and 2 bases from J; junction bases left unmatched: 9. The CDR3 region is CASKTTGGRAYNEQFF. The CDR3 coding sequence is TGTGCCAGCAAGACGACCGGCGGGAGGGCCTACAATGAGCAGTTCTTC.

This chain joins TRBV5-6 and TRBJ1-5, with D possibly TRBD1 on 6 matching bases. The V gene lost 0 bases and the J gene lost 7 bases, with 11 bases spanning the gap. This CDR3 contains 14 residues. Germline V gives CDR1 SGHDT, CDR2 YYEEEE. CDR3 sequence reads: CASSLAGGRQPQHF. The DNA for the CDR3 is TGTGCCAGCAGCTTGGCGGGGGGCAGACAGCCCCAGCATTTT.

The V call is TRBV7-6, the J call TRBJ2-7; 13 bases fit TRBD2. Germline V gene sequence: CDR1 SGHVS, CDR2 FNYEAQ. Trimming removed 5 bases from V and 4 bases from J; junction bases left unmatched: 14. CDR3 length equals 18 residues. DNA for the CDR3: TGTGCCAGCAGCCCCGCCGTGAGACTAGCGGGAGGCCCTTACGAGCAGTACTTC. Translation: CASSPAVRLAGGPYEQYF.

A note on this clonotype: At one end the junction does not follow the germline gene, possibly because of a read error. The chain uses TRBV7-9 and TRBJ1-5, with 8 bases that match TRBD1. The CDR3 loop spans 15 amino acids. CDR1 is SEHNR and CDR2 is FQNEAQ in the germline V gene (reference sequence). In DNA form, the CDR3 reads TGTGCCAGCAGCTGGGGACAGGAACCCAATCGGCCCCAGCATTTT. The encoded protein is CASSWGQEPNRPQHF.

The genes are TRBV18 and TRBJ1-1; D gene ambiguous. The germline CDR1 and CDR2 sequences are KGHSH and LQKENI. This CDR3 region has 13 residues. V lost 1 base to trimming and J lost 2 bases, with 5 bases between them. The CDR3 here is CASSPRTNTEAFF. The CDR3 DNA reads TGTGCCAGCTCACCACGCACAAACACTGAAGCTTTCTTT.

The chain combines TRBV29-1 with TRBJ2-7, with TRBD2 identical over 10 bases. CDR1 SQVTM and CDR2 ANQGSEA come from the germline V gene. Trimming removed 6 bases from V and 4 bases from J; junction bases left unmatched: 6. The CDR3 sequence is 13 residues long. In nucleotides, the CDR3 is TGCAGCGTCTCTAGCGGGAGCGGGTACGAGCAGTACTTC. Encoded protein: CSVSSGSGYEQYF.

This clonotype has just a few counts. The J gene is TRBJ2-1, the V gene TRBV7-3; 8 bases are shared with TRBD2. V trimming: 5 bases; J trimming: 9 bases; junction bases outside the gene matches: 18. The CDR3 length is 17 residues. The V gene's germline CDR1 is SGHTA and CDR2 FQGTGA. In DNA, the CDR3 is TGTGCCAGCAGCCGCCGTGTTGACCCGGGAGGGCCGTCTGAGCAGTTCTTC. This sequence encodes CASSRRVDPGGPSEQFF.

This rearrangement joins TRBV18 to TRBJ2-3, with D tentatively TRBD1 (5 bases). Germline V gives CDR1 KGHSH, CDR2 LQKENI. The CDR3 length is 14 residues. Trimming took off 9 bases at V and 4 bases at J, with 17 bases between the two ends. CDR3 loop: CARSQGSDPDTQYF. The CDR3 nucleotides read TGTGCCAGGTCGCAGGGATCCGACCCAGATACGCAGTATTTT. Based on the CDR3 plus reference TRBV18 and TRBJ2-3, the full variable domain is NAGVMQNPRHLVRRRGQEARLRCSPMKGHSHVYWYRQLPEEGLKFMVYLQKENIIDESGMPKERFSAEFPKEGPSILRIQQVVRGDSAAYFCARSQGSDPDTQYFGPGTRLTVL.

The CDR3 coding sequence is TGTGCCAGTAGTACCCCCTCTGCGGCAGAGACCCAGTACTTC. This sequence encodes CASSTPSAAETQYF. V and J are TRBV19 and TRBJ2-5; no definite D call. The ends were cut back, 4 bases at V and 4 bases at J, with 13 bases in the middle. The CDR3 length is 14 residues. Germline V lookup: CDR1 LNHDA, CDR2 SQIVND (reference sequence).

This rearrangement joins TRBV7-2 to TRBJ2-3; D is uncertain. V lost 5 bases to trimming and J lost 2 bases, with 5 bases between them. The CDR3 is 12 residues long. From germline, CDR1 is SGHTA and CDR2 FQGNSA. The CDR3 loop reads CASSTTTDTQYF. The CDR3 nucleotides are TGTGCCAGCAGCACTACCACAGATACGCAGTATTTT.

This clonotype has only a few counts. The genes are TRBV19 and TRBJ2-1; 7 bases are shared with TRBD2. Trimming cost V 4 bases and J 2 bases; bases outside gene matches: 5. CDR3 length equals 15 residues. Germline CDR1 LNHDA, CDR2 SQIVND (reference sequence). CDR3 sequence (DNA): TGTGCCAGTAGTACGAGCGGGGAAACCTACAATGAGCAGTTCTTC. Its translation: CASSTSGETYNEQFF.

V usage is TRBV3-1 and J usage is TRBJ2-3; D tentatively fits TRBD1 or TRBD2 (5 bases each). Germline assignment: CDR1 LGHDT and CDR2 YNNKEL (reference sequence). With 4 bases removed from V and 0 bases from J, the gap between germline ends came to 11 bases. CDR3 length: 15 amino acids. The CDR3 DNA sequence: TGTGCCAGCAGCCCCCGGGACGATAGCACAGATACGCAGTATTTT. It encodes CASSPRDDSTDTQYF.

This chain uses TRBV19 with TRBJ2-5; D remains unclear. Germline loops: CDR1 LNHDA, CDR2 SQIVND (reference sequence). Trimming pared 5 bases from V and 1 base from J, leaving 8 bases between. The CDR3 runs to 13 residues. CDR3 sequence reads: CASSFQTQETQYF. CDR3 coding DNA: TGTGCCAGTAGTTTCCAGACCCAAGAGACCCAGTACTTC.

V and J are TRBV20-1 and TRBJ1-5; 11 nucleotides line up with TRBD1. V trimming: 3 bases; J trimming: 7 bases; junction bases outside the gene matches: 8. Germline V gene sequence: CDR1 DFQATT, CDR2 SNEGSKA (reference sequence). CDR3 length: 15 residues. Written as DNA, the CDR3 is TGCAGTGCTAGCGGACAGGGGGCCTGGGGACAGCCCCAGCATTTT. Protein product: CSASGQGAWGQPQHF.

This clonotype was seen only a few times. CDR3 amino acids: CASSQPGRYYEQYF. The CDR3, as DNA: TGTGCCAGCAGCCAACCGGGACGGTACTACGAGCAGTACTTC. V is TRBV3-1 and J is TRBJ2-7, with D possibly being TRBD1 or TRBD2 (5 bases each). The CDR3 runs 14 residues. CDR1 and CDR2 (germline): LGHDT, YNNKEL (reference sequence). The germline V and J ends were trimmed by 2 bases and 3 bases, with 11 bases remaining between them.

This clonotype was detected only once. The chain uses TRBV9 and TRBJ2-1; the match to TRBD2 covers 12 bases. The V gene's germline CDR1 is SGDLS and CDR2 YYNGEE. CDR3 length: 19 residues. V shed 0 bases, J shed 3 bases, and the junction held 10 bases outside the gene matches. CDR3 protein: CASSVARTSGIIVYNEQFF. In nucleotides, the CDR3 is TGTGCCAGCAGCGTAGCAAGGACTAGCGGGATAATTGTCTACAATGAGCAGTTCTTC.

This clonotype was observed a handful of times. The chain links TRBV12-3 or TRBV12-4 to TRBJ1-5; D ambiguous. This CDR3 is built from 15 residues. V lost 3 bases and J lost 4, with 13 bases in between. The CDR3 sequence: CASSFSTVGNQPQHF. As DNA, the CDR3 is TGTGCCAGCAGTTTCTCCACGGTTGGTAATCAGCCCCAGCATTTT.